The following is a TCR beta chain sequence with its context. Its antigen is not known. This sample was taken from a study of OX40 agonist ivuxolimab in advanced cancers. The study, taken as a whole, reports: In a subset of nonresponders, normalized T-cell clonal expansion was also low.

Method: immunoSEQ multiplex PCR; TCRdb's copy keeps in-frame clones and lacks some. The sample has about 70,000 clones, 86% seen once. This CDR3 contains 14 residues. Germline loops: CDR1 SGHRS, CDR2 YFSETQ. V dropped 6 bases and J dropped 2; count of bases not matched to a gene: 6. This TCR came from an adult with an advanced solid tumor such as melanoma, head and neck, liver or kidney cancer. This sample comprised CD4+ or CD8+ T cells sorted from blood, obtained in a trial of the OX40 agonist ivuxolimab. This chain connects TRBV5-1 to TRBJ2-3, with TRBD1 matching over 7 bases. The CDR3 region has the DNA TGCGCCAGCAACTCCGGGACAGTCACAGATACGCAGTATTTT. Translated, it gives CASNSGTVTDTQYF.